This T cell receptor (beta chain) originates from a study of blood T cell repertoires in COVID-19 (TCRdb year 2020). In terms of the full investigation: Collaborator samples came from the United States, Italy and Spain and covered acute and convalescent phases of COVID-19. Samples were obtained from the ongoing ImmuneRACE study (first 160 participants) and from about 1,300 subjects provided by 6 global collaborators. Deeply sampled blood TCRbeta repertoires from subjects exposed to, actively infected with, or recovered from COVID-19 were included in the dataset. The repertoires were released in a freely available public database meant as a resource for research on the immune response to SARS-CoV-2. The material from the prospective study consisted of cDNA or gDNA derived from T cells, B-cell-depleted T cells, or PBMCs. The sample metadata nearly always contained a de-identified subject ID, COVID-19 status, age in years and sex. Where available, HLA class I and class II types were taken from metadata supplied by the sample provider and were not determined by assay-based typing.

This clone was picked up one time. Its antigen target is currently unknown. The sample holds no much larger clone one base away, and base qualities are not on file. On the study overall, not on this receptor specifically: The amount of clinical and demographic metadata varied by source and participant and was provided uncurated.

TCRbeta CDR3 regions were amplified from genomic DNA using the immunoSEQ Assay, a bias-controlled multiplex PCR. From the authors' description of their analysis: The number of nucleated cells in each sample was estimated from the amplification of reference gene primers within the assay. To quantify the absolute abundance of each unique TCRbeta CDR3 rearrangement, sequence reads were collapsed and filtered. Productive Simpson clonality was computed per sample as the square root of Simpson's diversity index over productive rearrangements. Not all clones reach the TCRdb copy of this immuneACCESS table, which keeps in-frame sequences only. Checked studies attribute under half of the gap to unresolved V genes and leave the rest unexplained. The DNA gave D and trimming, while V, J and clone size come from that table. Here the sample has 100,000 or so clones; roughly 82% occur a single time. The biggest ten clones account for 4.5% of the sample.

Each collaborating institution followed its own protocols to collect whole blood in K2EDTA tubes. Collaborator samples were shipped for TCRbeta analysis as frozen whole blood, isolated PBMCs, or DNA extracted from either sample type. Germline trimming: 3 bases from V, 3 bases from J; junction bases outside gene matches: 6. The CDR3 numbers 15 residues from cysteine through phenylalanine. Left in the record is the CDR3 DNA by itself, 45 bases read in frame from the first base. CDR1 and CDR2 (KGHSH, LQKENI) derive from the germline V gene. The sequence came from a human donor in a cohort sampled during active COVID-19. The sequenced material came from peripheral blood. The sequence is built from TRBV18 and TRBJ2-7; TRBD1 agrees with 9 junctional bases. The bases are TGTGCCAGCTCACCGGACAGGGGCTCTATCTACGAGCAGTACTTC. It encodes CASSPDRGSIYEQYF.